This T cell receptor beta chain originates from a study of human T cells and chemical hapten exposure. About the research overall: Subjects had 2% DPC placed on roughly 2 cm by roughly 2 cm of upper inner arm skin for sensitization.

Trimming shortened V by 1 base and J by 10 bases, and 11 bases separated the two germline ends. CDR3 length: 14 amino acids. Germline V gene data show CDR1 as SNHLY and CDR2 as FYNNEI. Ten or more counts support this clonotype. TCRdb analysed the RACE reads with MiXCR anew, one entry per CDR3 protein. The data hold approximately 370,000 distinct CDR3 sequences, with over 5% observed a single time. Regarding time point: pre-sensitization, week 0. Treatment: therapeutic diphenylcyclopropenone sensitization with weekly scalp DPC. It was from unfractionated whole blood that total RNA was extracted. This chain connects TRBV2 to TRBJ1-6; weak D call: TRBD1 (6 bases). This receptor was taken from a woman aged 18 to 35 with alopecia areata. Some clones in this sample may be carry-over from other donors' samples. This specimen consisted of whole blood, obtained in connection with sensitization to the hapten diphenylcyclopropenone (DPC). The CDR3 spells CASSEEGGHSPLHF. The CDR3, as DNA: TGTGCCAGCAGTGAAGAAGGGGGGCACTCACCCCTCCACTTT.